The 29 T cell receptor beta chains below were found in one sample sequenced in a study of radiotherapy plus CTLA-4 blockade in lung cancer. TCRdb's table, derived via immunoSEQ multiplex PCR, lists solely in-frame clones and lacks some. The data show about 28,000 clones, with 75% to 85% seen just once and approximately 16% held by the top ten. The source material was peripheral blood, sampled from a patient treated with radiotherapy plus ipilimumab. These receptors were taken from a human donor with non-small cell lung cancer that progressed on radiotherapy plus ipilimumab.

This clone was counted between two and nine times. The CDR3 DNA reads TGTGCCTGGAGTGTGGCGAATCAGCCCCAGCATTTT. It is translated as CAWSVANQPQHF. The V call is TRBV30, the J call TRBJ1-5; no clear D. Germline V lookup: CDR1 GTSNPN, CDR2 SVGIG (reference sequence). The CDR3 has 12 residues. V dropped 0 bases and J dropped 4 bases, with 4 bases sitting between them.

The rearrangement links TRBV29-1 to TRBJ1-2; 12 positions match TRBD1. From germline, CDR1 is SQVTM and CDR2 ANQGSEA. The CDR3 contains 15 residues. With 1 base clipped from V and 5 bases from J, the junction kept 5 bases outside the gene matches. The CDR3 reads CSVEVPGQGAYGYTF. The CDR3 region has the DNA TGCAGCGTTGAAGTTCCGGGACAGGGGGCTTATGGCTACACCTTC.

This rearrangement joins TRBV13 to TRBJ1-1; D is perhaps TRBD1 (5 bases). This CDR3 spans 13 amino acids. V was trimmed by 6 bases and J by 1 base, leaving 9 bases between them. The germline V gene encodes CDR1 PRHDT and CDR2 FYEKMQ (reference sequence). The CDR3 is CASSLTANTEAFF. DNA of the CDR3: TGTGCCAGCAGTTTGACAGCGAACACTGAAGCTTTCTTT.

The chain couples TRBV5-1 to TRBJ2-7; D call uncertain. Germline assignment: CDR1 SGHRS and CDR2 YFSETQ. The CDR3 has 11 amino acids. V dropped 1 base and J dropped 7 bases, with 6 bases sitting between them. The CDR3 nucleotides read TGCGCCAGCAGCTTGTCGAGTGAGCAGTACTTC. As protein: CASSLSSEQYF.

The chain combines TRBV4-2 with TRBJ1-1; 10 bases map to TRBD1. Germline V gene data show CDR1 as LGHNA and CDR2 as YNFKEQ. Losses at the gene ends were 4 bases for V and 5 bases for J; bases not matched to a gene: 7. This CDR3 is built from 15 residues. CDR3 amino acids: CASSPDRGTSTEAFF. For the CDR3, the DNA is TGTGCCAGCAGCCCGGACAGGGGGACGAGTACTGAAGCTTTCTTT.

This clone was seen just once. This sequence joins TRBV19 and TRBJ1-1, with D tentatively TRBD1 (6 bases). The V end was cut by 4 bases, the J end by 3 bases, with 9 bases between. CDR3 length: 13 residues. Germline V gene sequence: CDR1 LNHDA, CDR2 SQIVND (reference sequence). This CDR3 is CASSTYRDTEAFF. The DNA of the CDR3 is TGTGCCAGTAGTACCTACAGGGACACTGAAGCTTTCTTT. The variable domain in full, completed from reference TRBV19 and TRBJ1-1, reads DGGITQSPKYLFRKEGQNVTLSCEQNLNHDAMYWYRQDPGQGLRLIYYSQIVNDFQKGDIAEGYSVSREKKESFPLTVTSAQKNPTAFYLCASSTYRDTEAFFGQGTRLTVV.

V usage is TRBV6-1 and J usage is TRBJ2-7; the D gene is possibly TRBD2 (6 bases). Germline CDR1 MNHNS, CDR2 SASEGT. The CDR3 consists of 12 residues. The germline V and J ends were trimmed by 6 bases and 6 bases, with 12 bases remaining between them. CDR3 sequence: CASSLVGGEQYF. The CDR3 DNA sequence: TGTGCCAGCAGCCTTGTCGGGGGCGAGCAGTACTTC.

The genes are TRBV10-2 and TRBJ1-5, with 7 positions matching TRBD1. CDR1 and CDR2 (germline): WSHSY, SAAADI. The CDR3 spans 14 residues. Losses at the gene ends were 9 bases for V and 5 bases for J; bases not matched to a gene: 10. This chain's CDR3 is CASTNDRDYQPQHF. Written as DNA, the CDR3 is TGCGCCAGTACAAATGACAGGGATTATCAGCCCCAGCATTTT.

This clone showed up just once. The rearrangement joins TRBV7-9 to TRBJ1-2; 7 bases fit TRBD1. V was clipped by 5 bases and J by 14 bases; unmatched bases: 8. Germline values: CDR1 SEHNR, CDR2 FQNEAQ (reference sequence). The CDR3 runs 11 residues. CDR3 loop: CASSPDRVGTF. The CDR3 DNA reads as TGTGCCAGCAGCCCCGACAGGGTGGGGACCTTC.

The V gene is TRBV28, the J gene TRBJ2-6; 12 nucleotides line up with TRBD1. V lost 4 bases, J lost 1 base, and 2 bases stayed unmatched. The CDR3 covers 17 residues. Germline assignment: CDR1 MDHEN and CDR2 SYDVKM. The CDR3 bases are TGTGCCAGCAGTTCGGGACAGGGGGCGTCTGGGGCCAACGTCCTGACTTTC. Protein product: CASSSGQGASGANVLTF.

The chain is built from TRBV4-2 and TRBJ1-4; the D is unclear. Trimming cost V 4 bases and J 0 bases, with 6 bases left between them. This CDR3 comprises 14 residues. Germline CDR1 is LGHNA and CDR2 is YNFKEQ. The CDR3 DNA reads TGTGCCAGCAGCCGGATTCCAACTAATGAAAAACTGTTTTTT. Protein: CASSRIPTNEKLFF.

The genes are TRBV7-8 and TRBJ2-2, with 9 nucleotides matching TRBD1. CDR1 and CDR2 (germline): SGHVS, FQNEAQ. The V and J ends lost 6 bases and 6 bases, in that order; junction bases with no gene match: 8. This CDR3 is 15 amino acids long. In nucleotides, the CDR3 is TGTGCCAGCAGACGGACAGGGGTTGGCTCCGGGGAGCTGTTTTTT. Translating it yields CASRRTGVGSGELFF.

The chain combines TRBV5-1 with TRBJ2-3, with a weak D call TRBD2 (5 bases). The CDR3 contains 17 residues. CDR1 is SGHRS and CDR2 is YFSETQ in the germline V gene. The germline V and J ends were trimmed by 1 base and 0 bases, with 15 bases remaining between them. The CDR3 spells CASSLPLGGPSTDTQYF. The CDR3, as DNA: TGCGCCAGCAGCTTGCCTTTAGGCGGGCCGAGCACAGATACGCAGTATTTT.

The rearrangement joins TRBV5-5 to TRBJ2-2; a weak D match, TRBD2 (6 bases). CDR3 length: 16 amino acids. Germline V gene data show CDR1 as SGHKS and CDR2 as YYEKEE (reference sequence). Trimming cost V 2 bases and J 2 bases, with 13 bases left between them. CDR3 amino acids: CASSLFGGDNTGELFF. CDR3 coding DNA: TGTGCCAGCAGCTTATTTGGAGGGGACAACACCGGGGAGCTGTTTTTT.

Here the CDR3 DNA reads TGCGCCAGCAGCCCATACGATTTCGACAGATCAGGCTACACCTTC. Translating gives CASSPYDFDRSGYTF. The chain recombines TRBV4-1 with TRBJ1-2; the D gene is possibly TRBD1 (5 bases). This CDR3 contains 15 residues. Germline CDR1 reads MGHRA; CDR2 reads YSYEKL. With 4 bases removed from V and 8 bases from J, the gap between germline ends came to 20 bases.

This clone was recorded only once. The chain is built from TRBV11-2 and TRBJ2-3; D is ambiguous. Looked up from germline, CDR1 is SGHAT and CDR2 is FQNNGV. This CDR3 has 12 amino acids. CDR3 protein: CAGTSSTDTQYF. In DNA form, the CDR3 reads TGTGCGGGTACGTCTAGCACAGATACGCAGTATTTT.

The chain combines TRBV6-4 with TRBJ2-3, with 9 bases that match TRBD2. The CDR3 runs to 19 residues. Germline CDR1 is MRHNA and CDR2 is SNTAGT. V gave up 9 bases and J gave up 2 bases; unmatched junction bases: 21. The CDR3 DNA is TGTGCCAGTCGTATTTCCGACAGACGCGGACTAGCGCTCACAGATACGCAGTATTTT. The encoded protein is CASRISDRRGLALTDTQYF.

The chain couples TRBV6-6 to TRBJ1-2; 7 bases are shared with TRBD1. The CDR3 extends over 15 amino acids. CDR1 and CDR2 (germline): MNHNY, SVGAGI (reference sequence). V shed 2 bases, J shed 4 bases, and the junction held 7 bases outside the gene matches. The CDR3 protein is CASSYEGGASYGYTF. The CDR3 DNA reads as TGTGCCAGCAGTTACGAAGGGGGCGCGTCCTATGGCTACACCTTC.

The rearrangement uses TRBV6-5 and TRBJ2-4; no firm D call. This CDR3 contains 13 residues. Trimming removed 5 bases at V and 2 bases at J, with 7 bases between. Germline CDR1 is MNHEY and CDR2 is SVGAGI. This CDR3 reads CASSPGPKNIQYF. CDR3 sequence (DNA): TGTGCCAGCAGTCCCGGGCCCAAAAACATTCAGTACTTC.

The J gene is TRBJ1-1, the V gene TRBV11-1; the D is unclear. The CDR3 has 15 residues. The germline V gene encodes CDR1 SGHAT and CDR2 FQDESV (reference sequence). V gave up 1 base and J gave up 7 bases, with 16 bases separating them. CDR3 coding DNA: TGTGCCAGCAGCTTAGTCCCCGGTTATATGGATGAAGCTTTCTTT. Translated, it gives CASSLVPGYMDEAFF.

V gene TRBV7-2 combines with J gene TRBJ2-3; D is perhaps TRBD1 (6 bases). Trimming cost V 7 bases and J 1 base, with 12 bases left between them. CDR3 length: 14 residues. Germline CDR1 SGHTA, CDR2 FQGNSA. CDR3 residues: CASKIEGGTDTQYF. The DNA for the CDR3 is TGTGCCAGCAAGATCGAGGGGGGCACAGATACGCAGTATTTT.

V and J are TRBV28 and TRBJ1-1, with TRBD1 as a possible D gene (5 bases). This CDR3 has 15 amino acids. Germline V CDR1 and CDR2: MDHEN, SYDVKM. V was shortened by 3 bases and J by 5 bases, with 16 bases between the two germline ends. The CDR3 loop is CASSLGQQLKTEAFF. The CDR3 DNA is TGTGCCAGCAGTTTGGGGCAGCAGCTAAAAACTGAAGCTTTCTTT.

Concerning this clone itself: At one end the junction does not follow the germline gene, possibly because of a read error. The genes are TRBV5-1 and TRBJ1-4, with D tentatively TRBD1 (6 bases). Germline V gives CDR1 SGHRS, CDR2 YFSETQ. This CDR3 is built from 17 residues. CDR3 region: CASSLADVGAYNEKLLF. CDR3 in DNA: TGCGCCAGCAGCTTGGCCGACGTGGGGGCGTATAATGAAAAACTGCTTTTT. The entire variable domain, with the rest obtained from reference TRBV5-1 and TRBJ1-4, is as follows: KAGVTQTPRYLIKTRGQQVTLSCSPISGHRSVSWYQQTPGQGLQFLFEYFSETQRNKGNFPGRFSGRQFSNSRSEMNVSTLELGDSALYLCASSLADVGAYNEKLLFGSGTQLSVL.

The CDR3 bases are TGTGCCAGCCTTACAGGGGTAGGCGTCACTGAAGCTTTCTTT. This translates into CASLTGVGVTEAFF. The chain recombines TRBV5-6 with TRBJ1-1; 7 positions agree with TRBD1. The CDR3 loop spans 14 amino acids. Germline V gene data show CDR1 as SGHDT and CDR2 as YYEEEE. V trimming: 7 bases; J trimming: 4 bases; junction bases outside the gene matches: 10.

The chain combines TRBV12-2 with TRBJ2-5; the DNA was not used to check the table's D call, TRBD2. TRBV12-2 is a known pseudogene. The CDR3 has 15 residues. The CDR3 DNA is TGTGCAAGTCGCTTAGTAAGTCGGGAGAAAGAGACCCAGTACTTC. Translated: CASRLVSREKETQYF.

The chain links TRBV4-1 to TRBJ2-2; possible D gene TRBD2, 5 bases. Germline CDR1 reads MGHRA; CDR2 reads YSYEKL. The CDR3 is 16 residues long. Trimming took 2 bases from V and 6 from J, leaving 16 bases between them. The CDR3 loop is CASSQTTTRGAGELFF. In DNA, the CDR3 is TGCGCCAGCAGCCAAACGACTACCCGGGGTGCCGGGGAGCTGTTTTTT.

CDR3 protein: CASSPRQGADYGYTF. CDR3 sequence (DNA): TGTGCCAGCAGCCCCCGACAGGGGGCGGACTATGGCTACACCTTC. The rearrangement uses TRBV4-2 and TRBJ1-2; 10 bases line up with TRBD1. The CDR3 loop spans 15 amino acids. The germline V gene has CDR1 LGHNA and CDR2 YNFKEQ. The trim removed 4 bases at V and 3 bases at J, leaving 5 bases unmatched.

The chain couples TRBV5-1 to TRBJ2-2; tentatively, D is TRBD1 (6 bases). Germline CDR1 and CDR2: SGHRS and YFSETQ. V was shortened by 1 base and J by 7 bases, with 11 bases between the two germline ends. CDR3 length: 14 amino acids. CDR3 region: CASSLQGLGGELFF. The CDR3 DNA sequence: TGCGCCAGCAGCTTGCAGGGGCTCGGCGGGGAGCTGTTTTTT. Full variable domain (missing parts from reference TRBV5-1 and TRBJ2-2): KAGVTQTPRYLIKTRGQQVTLSCSPISGHRSVSWYQQTPGQGLQFLFEYFSETQRNKGNFPGRFSGRQFSNSRSEMNVSTLELGDSALYLCASSLQGLGGELFFGEGSRLTVL.

In this sample, this clone turned up a few times. The V and J genes are TRBV2 and TRBJ1-1; D remains ambiguous. Germline V gives CDR1 SNHLY, CDR2 FYNNEI. This CDR3 has 12 residues. V lost 6 bases, J lost 7 bases, and 12 bases lay in between. CDR3 sequence (DNA): TGTGCCAGCAGGCCTGGTGGGAATGAAGCTTTCTTT. Residues: CASRPGGNEAFF.